Reported below is one T cell receptor (beta chain). The data are from a study of blood T cell repertoires in COVID-19. Study as a whole: From T cells, B-cell-depleted T cells, or PBMCs came the material, which was cDNA or gDNA.

CDR3 length equals 14 residues. Per the germline V gene, CDR1 is MRHNA and CDR2 is SNTAGT. Generated by immunoSEQ multiplex PCR, the TCRdb table keeps only in-frame clones and is missing some. The data show 150,000 to 200,000 clones, roughly 81% seen once. The receptor comes from a woman aged 80 or over with COVID-19, enrolled during active disease. The sequenced sample was peripheral blood. The J gene is TRBJ2-1, the V gene TRBV6-4; D might be TRBD2 (6 bases). Written as DNA, the CDR3 is TGTGCGAGCCGTCGCGCGTGGGGGGTTAATGAGCAGTTCTTC. As protein: CASRRAWGVNEQFF.